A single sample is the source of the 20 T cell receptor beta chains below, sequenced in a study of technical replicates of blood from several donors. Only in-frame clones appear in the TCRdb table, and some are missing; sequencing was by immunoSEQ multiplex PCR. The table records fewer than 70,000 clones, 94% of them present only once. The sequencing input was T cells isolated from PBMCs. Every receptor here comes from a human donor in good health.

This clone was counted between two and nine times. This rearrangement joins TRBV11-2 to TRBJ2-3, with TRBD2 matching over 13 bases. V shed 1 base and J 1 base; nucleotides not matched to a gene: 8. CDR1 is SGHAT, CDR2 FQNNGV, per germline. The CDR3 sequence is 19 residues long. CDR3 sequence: CASSLGILAGGFGTDTQYF. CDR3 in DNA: TGTGCCAGCAGCTTAGGGATACTAGCGGGGGGGTTCGGCACAGATACGCAGTATTTT.

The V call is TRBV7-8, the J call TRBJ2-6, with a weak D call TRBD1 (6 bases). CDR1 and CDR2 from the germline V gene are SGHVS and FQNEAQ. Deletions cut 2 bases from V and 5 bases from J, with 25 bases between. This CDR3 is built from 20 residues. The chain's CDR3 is CASSLSSATGAPLRANVLTF. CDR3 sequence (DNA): TGTGCCAGCAGCTTAAGTTCTGCGACAGGAGCCCCTCTGCGGGCCAACGTCCTGACTTTC.

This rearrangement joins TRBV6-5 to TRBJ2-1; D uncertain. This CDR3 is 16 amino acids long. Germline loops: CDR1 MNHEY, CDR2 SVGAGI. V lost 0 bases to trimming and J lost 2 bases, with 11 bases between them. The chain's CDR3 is CASSYSQTSAYNEQFF. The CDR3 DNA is TGTGCCAGCAGTTACTCTCAGACAAGTGCCTACAATGAGCAGTTCTTC.

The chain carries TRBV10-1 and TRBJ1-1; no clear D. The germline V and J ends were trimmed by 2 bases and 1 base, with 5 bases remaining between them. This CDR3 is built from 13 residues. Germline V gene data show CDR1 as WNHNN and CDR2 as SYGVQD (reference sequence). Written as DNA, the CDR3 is TGCGCCAGCAGTGAGCAGTCGAACACTGAAGCTTTCTTT. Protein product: CASSEQSNTEAFF.

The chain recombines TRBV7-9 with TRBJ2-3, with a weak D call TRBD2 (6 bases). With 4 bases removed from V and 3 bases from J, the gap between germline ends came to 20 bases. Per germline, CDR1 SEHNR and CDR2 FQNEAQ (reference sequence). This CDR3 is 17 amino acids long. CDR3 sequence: CASSYGDFPGDTDTQYF. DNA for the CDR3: TGTGCCAGCAGCTACGGGGACTTCCCGGGAGATACAGATACGCAGTATTTT.

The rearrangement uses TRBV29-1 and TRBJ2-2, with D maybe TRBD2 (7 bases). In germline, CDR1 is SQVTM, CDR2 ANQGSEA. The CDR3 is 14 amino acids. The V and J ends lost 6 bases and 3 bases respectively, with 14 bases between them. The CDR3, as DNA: TGCAGCGTAGGGGGGGTGACTGACACCGGGGAGCTGTTTTTT. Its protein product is CSVGGVTDTGELFF.

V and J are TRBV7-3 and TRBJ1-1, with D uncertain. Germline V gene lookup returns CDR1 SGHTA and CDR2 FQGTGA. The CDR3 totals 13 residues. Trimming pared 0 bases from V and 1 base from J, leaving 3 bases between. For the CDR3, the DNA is TGTGCCAGCAGCTTAACCAGGAACACTGAAGCTTTCTTT. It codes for CASSLTRNTEAFF. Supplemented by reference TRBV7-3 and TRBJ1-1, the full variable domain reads GAGVSQTPSNKVTEKGKYVELRCDPISGHTALYWYRQSLGQGPEFLIYFQGTGAADDSGLPNDRFFAVRPEGSVSTLKIQRTERGDSAVYLCASSLTRNTEAFFGQGTRLTVV.

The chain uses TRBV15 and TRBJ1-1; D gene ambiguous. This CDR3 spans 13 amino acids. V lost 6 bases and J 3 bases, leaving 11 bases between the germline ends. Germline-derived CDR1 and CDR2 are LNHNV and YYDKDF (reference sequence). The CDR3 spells CATSRGGHTEAFF. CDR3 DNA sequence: TGTGCCACCAGTCGGGGAGGGCACACTGAAGCTTTCTTT.

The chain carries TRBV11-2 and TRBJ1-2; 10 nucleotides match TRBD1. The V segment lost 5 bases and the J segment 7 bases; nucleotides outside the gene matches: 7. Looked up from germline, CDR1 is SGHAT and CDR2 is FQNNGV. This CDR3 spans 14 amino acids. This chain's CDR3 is CASSRMGTGVGYTF. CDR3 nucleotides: TGTGCCAGCAGCCGGATGGGGACAGGGGTTGGCTACACCTTC.

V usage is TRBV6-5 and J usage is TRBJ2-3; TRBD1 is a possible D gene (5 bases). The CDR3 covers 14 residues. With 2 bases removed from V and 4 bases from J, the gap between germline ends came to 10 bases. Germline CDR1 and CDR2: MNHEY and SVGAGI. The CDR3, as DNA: TGTGCCAGCAGTTACCGGACACCCTCAGATACGCAGTATTTT. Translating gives CASSYRTPSDTQYF.

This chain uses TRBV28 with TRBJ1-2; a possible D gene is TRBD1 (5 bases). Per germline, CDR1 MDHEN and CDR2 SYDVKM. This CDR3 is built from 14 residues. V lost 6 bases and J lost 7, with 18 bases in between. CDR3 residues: CASSPHFGGGGYTF. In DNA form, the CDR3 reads TGTGCCAGCAGCCCGCACTTCGGGGGGGGTGGCTACACCTTC.

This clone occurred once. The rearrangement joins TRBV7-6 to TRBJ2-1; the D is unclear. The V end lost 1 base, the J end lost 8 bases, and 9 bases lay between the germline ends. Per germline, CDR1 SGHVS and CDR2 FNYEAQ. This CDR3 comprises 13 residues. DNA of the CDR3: TGTGCCAGCAGCTTAGGACTCAAAGATGAGCAGTTCTTC. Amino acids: CASSLGLKDEQFF.

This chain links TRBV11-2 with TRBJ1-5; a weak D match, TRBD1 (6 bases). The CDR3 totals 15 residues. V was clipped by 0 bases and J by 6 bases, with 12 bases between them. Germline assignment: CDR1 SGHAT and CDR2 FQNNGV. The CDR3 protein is CASSLDDARGQPQHF. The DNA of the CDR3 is TGTGCCAGCAGCTTAGATGACGCCAGGGGTCAGCCCCAGCATTTT.

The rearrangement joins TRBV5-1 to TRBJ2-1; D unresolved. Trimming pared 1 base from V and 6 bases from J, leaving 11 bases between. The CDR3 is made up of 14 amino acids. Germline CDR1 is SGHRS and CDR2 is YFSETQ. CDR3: CASSLLQVINEQFF. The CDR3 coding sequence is TGCGCCAGCAGCTTGCTTCAGGTCATCAATGAGCAGTTCTTC.

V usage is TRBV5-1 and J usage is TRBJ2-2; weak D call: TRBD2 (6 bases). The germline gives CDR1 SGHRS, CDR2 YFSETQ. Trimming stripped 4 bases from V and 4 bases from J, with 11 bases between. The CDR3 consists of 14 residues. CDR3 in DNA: TGCGCCAGCAGCACGGGACTCACCACCGGGGAGCTGTTTTTT. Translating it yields CASSTGLTTGELFF.

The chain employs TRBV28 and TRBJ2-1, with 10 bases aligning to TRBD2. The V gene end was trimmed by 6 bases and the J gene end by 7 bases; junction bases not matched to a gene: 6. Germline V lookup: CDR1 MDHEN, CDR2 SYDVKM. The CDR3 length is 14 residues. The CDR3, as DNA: TGTGCCAGCAGGTTGCTAGCGGGAGTAAATGAGCAGTTCTTC. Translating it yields CASRLLAGVNEQFF. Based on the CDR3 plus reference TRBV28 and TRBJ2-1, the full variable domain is DVKVTQSSRYLVKRTGEKVFLECVQDMDHENMFWYRQDPGLGLRLIYFSYDVKMKEKGDIPEGYSVSREKKERFSLILESASTNQTSMYLCASRLLAGVNEQFFGPGTRLTVL.

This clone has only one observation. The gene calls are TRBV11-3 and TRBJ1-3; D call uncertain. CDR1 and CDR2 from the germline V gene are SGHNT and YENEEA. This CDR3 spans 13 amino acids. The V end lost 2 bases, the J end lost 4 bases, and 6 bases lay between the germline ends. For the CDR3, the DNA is TGTGCCAGCAGCTTACTCAGGGGAAACACCATATATTTT. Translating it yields CASSLLRGNTIYF.

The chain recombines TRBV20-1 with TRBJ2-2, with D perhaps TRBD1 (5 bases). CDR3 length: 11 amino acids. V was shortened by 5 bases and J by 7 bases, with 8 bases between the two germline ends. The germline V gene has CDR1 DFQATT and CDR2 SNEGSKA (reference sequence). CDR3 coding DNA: TGCAGTGCTCAGGGTAACGGGGAGCTGTTTTTT. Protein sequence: CSAQGNGELFF.

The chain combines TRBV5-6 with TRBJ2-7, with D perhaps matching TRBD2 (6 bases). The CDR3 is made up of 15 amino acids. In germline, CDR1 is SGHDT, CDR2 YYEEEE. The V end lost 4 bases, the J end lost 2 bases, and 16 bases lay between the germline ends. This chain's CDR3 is CASSAIRDWAYEQYF. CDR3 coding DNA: TGTGCCAGCAGCGCCATCCGGGACTGGGCCTACGAGCAGTACTTC.

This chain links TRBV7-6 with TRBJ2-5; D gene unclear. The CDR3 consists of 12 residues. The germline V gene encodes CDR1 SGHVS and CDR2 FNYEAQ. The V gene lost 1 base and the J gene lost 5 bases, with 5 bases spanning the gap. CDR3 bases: TGTGCCAGCAGCTTAGTCCAGGAGACCCAGTACTTC. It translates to CASSLVQETQYF. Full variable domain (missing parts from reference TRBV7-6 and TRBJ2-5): GAGVSQSPRYKVTKRGQDVALRCDPISGHVSLYWYRQALGQGPEFLTYFNYEAQQDKSGLPNDRFSAERPEGSISTLTIQRTEQRDSAMYRCASSLVQETQYFGPGTRLLVL.